This passage covers 18 T cell receptor beta chains from one sample sequenced in a study of T-cell reconstitution after alpha-beta-depleted transplantation in children. Unique molecular identifiers were used in preparing the TCRbeta library. TCRdb fed the PCR reads into MiXCR, producing one record per CDR3 protein. The repertoire has under 250,000 distinct CDR3 sequences, approximately 17% of them found once; the top ten carry roughly two fifths. This sample comprised PBMCs, mostly from graft donor cells, obtained 360 days after TCRalphabeta/CD19-depleted stem cell transplant. These receptors came from a male patient between 2 and 15 years old who had a stem cell transplant for acute lymphoblastic leukemia, so the T cells may come from the graft donor.

On this clonotype: One end of the junction does not line up with germline, which may come from a read error. The chain is built from TRBV25-1 and TRBJ1-2, with D possibly being TRBD1 (5 bases). CDR1 MGHDK and CDR2 SYGVNS come from the germline V gene. The CDR3 length is 8 residues. As DNA, the CDR3 is TGTGCCAGTACCGGCAGGGCCTTC. It specifies CASTGRAF.

This clonotype was seen a few times. V gene TRBV12-3 or TRBV12-4 combines with J gene TRBJ2-1; D is uncertain. CDR3 length: 14 residues. V lost 5 bases and J 8 bases, leaving 16 bases between the germline ends. The CDR3: CASSPTISRYEQFF. CDR3 sequence (DNA): TGTGCCAGCAGTCCGACGATTAGCCGCTATGAGCAGTTCTTC.

This chain connects TRBV20-1 to TRBJ2-1, with 10 nucleotides matching TRBD2. Germline-derived CDR1 and CDR2 are DFQATT and SNEGSKA (reference sequence). The CDR3 is made up of 14 amino acids. V lost 2 bases to trimming and J lost 5 bases; unmatched junction nucleotides: 3. The CDR3 here is CSARLAGEHNEQFF. The DNA of the CDR3 is TGCAGTGCTAGACTAGCGGGGGAGCACAATGAGCAGTTCTTC.

CDR3 in amino acids: CASSSISWGSSYEQYF. The CDR3 bases are TGTGCCAGCAGCTCTATTAGCTGGGGGAGCTCCTACGAGCAGTACTTC. The rearrangement uses TRBV7-9 and TRBJ2-7; D could derive from TRBD1 or TRBD2 (5 bases each). Deletions cut 4 bases from V and 0 bases from J, with 16 bases between. The CDR3 spans 16 residues. Germline V gene sequence: CDR1 SEHNR, CDR2 FQNEAQ (reference sequence).

The chain is built from TRBV11-2 and TRBJ2-2, with TRBD2 matching over 8 bases. Per germline, CDR1 SGHAT and CDR2 FQNNGV. The CDR3 is 15 amino acids. Trimming cost V 8 bases and J 4 bases; bases outside gene matches: 9. The DNA for the CDR3 is TGTGCCAGCCGCAACATAGCGGGGTCCACCGGGGAGCTGTTTTTT. This gives the protein CASRNIAGSTGELFF.

This clonotype was seen many times. V usage is TRBV7-6 and J usage is TRBJ2-1; 9 bases agree with TRBD1. Germline V gene sequence: CDR1 SGHVS, CDR2 FNYEAQ. Trimming cost V 5 bases and J 6 bases; bases outside gene matches: 8. The CDR3 runs 15 residues. CDR3 DNA sequence: TGTGCCAGCAGCGCCGGGACAGGGACTCGCAATGAGCAGTTCTTC. Translated, it gives CASSAGTGTRNEQFF. The whole variable domain, filled in from reference TRBV7-6 and TRBJ2-1, reads GAGVSQSPRYKVTKRGQDVALRCDPISGHVSLYWYRQALGQGPEFLTYFNYEAQQDKSGLPNDRFSAERPEGSISTLTIQRTEQRDSAMYRCASSAGTGTRNEQFFGPGTRLTVL.

The chain combines TRBV28 with TRBJ2-5, with a weak D call TRBD2 (6 bases). Trimming took off 5 bases at V and 5 bases at J, with 18 bases between the two ends. The CDR3 has 15 residues. From germline, CDR1 is MDHEN and CDR2 SYDVKM. CDR3 DNA sequence: TGTGCCAGCAGTACCGCGGCGCGGGGAGGCGAGACCCAGTACTTC. Protein product: CASSTAARGGETQYF. The full variable domain, with the rest looked up from reference TRBV28 and TRBJ2-5, is DVKVTQSSRYLVKRTGEKVFLECVQDMDHENMFWYRQDPGLGLRLIYFSYDVKMKEKGDIPEGYSVSREKKERFSLILESASTNQTSMYLCASSTAARGGETQYFGPGTRLLVL.

The sample holds a few counts of this clonotype. This chain links TRBV21-1 with TRBJ2-7; the table's D call TRBD2 went unverified against the DNA. TRBV21-1 is a recognized pseudogene. This CDR3 contains 15 residues. CDR3 bases: TGTGCCAGCCGGCCCCTACTAGCGGGAGGCGACGAGCAGTACTTC. Its translation is CASRPLLAGGDEQYF.

This clonotype occurred a few times. One junction end disagrees with the germline gene, perhaps due to a read error. The chain employs TRBV7-7 and TRBJ1-4, with D hard to call. The germline V gene encodes CDR1 SSHAT and CDR2 FNYEAQ (reference sequence). The CDR3 runs 14 residues. The CDR3, as DNA: TGTGCTAGCAGTGAGGGCCCAACTAATGAAAAACTGTTTTTT. Encoded protein: CASSEGPTNEKLFF.

The sample holds many counts of this clonotype. The rearrangement links TRBV12-3 or TRBV12-4 to TRBJ2-2; a possible D gene is TRBD2 (5 bases). Trimming took 3 bases from V and 4 from J, leaving 15 bases between them. The CDR3 has 16 amino acids. For the CDR3, the DNA is TGTGCCAGCAGTTTTGCTCGGGGTGCGACCACCGGGGAGCTGTTTTTT. It encodes CASSFARGATTGELFF.

This clonotype was seen a few times. V gene TRBV4-2 combines with J gene TRBJ1-1, with 7 nucleotides matching TRBD1. The CDR3 is made up of 14 amino acids. V lost 4 bases, J lost 5 bases, and 7 bases stayed unmatched. Looked up from germline, CDR1 is LGHNA and CDR2 is YNFKEQ. CDR3 sequence (DNA): TGTGCCAGCAGCCTCCCTACAGGGGCTACTGAAGCTTTCTTT. Its protein is CASSLPTGATEAFF.

The chain joins TRBV24-1 to TRBJ2-3; D may match TRBD1 or TRBD2 (5 bases each). Germline V gene sequence: CDR1 KGHDR, CDR2 SFDVKD. Trimming removed 3 bases from V and 1 base from J, with 7 bases in between. CDR3 size: 14 residues. Written as DNA, the CDR3 is TGTGCCACCAGTGATCGGGACGGCACAGATACGCAGTATTTT. This sequence encodes CATSDRDGTDTQYF.

This clonotype was observed a handful of times. This chain connects TRBV3-1 to TRBJ2-7; maybe TRBD2 (5 bases). This CDR3 has 15 amino acids. Germline V gene lookup returns CDR1 LGHDT and CDR2 YNNKEL (reference sequence). The V end was cut by 4 bases, the J end by 2 bases, with 15 bases between. The DNA for the CDR3 is TGTGCCAGCAGCCCTCAACCAGGAGGAGCCTACGAGCAGTACTTC. The encoded protein is CASSPQPGGAYEQYF.

The V gene is TRBV11-2, the J gene TRBJ2-7; 10 bases line up with TRBD1. V gave up 4 bases and J gave up 3 bases; unmatched junction bases: 3. Germline V gene sequence: CDR1 SGHAT, CDR2 FQNNGV. The CDR3 is 14 amino acids. CDR3 residues: CASSSGQGIYEQYF. DNA of the CDR3: TGTGCCAGCAGCTCGGGACAGGGGATCTACGAGCAGTACTTC.

The CDR3: CASSYPGGSGTDTQYF. The CDR3 DNA reads TGTGCCAGCAGCTACCCTGGGGGGAGCGGCACAGATACGCAGTATTTT. This chain uses TRBV7-2 with TRBJ2-3; TRBD2 might be the D (6 bases). V lost 4 bases, J lost 1 base, and 15 bases lay in between. Germline V gene lookup returns CDR1 SGHTA and CDR2 FQGNSA. The CDR3 runs to 16 residues.

A few counts support this clonotype. J is TRBJ2-3 and V is TRBV30, with D perhaps matching TRBD2 (5 bases). The germline CDR1 and CDR2 sequences are GTSNPN and SVGIG (reference sequence). This CDR3 comprises 15 residues. The V end was cut by 2 bases, the J end by 6 bases, with 18 bases between. CDR3 loop: CAWSLVGGPGDTQYF. The CDR3 nucleotides read TGTGCCTGGAGTTTGGTAGGAGGTCCCGGGGATACGCAGTATTTT.

V gene TRBV20-1 combines with J gene TRBJ2-3; 9 positions match TRBD2. The V gene's germline CDR1 is DFQATT and CDR2 SNEGSKA (reference sequence). The junction had 10 bases not matched to a gene; V was cut back by 7 bases and J by 5 bases. The CDR3 has 14 residues. The CDR3: CSGWYVAGEDTQYF. CDR3 nucleotide sequence: TGCAGTGGGTGGTACGTAGCGGGGGAAGATACGCAGTATTTT.

This clonotype has more than one count but fewer than ten. The chain recombines TRBV5-1 with TRBJ1-2, with TRBD1 matching over 8 bases. The CDR3 has 15 residues. The V gene's germline CDR1 is SGHRS and CDR2 YFSETQ. V shed 3 bases and J 3 bases; nucleotides not matched to a gene: 7. CDR3 sequence reads: CASSWRMGQDYGYTF. The CDR3 nucleotides are TGCGCCAGCAGCTGGAGAATGGGACAGGACTATGGCTACACCTTC.